This section outlines one T cell receptor beta chain sequence together with its context. Its antigen is undetermined. Other DNA variants within this sample encode the same CDR3. Primers for the PCR totalled 60 Vbeta and 13 Jbeta. Here immunoSEQ multiplex PCR was the method, and the copy in TCRdb shows in-frame clones only, minus some. The profile shows 150,000 to 200,000 clones, 84% of them singletons. CDR1 MGHDK and CDR2 SYGVNS come from the germline V gene. V lost 8 bases, J lost 3 bases, and 4 bases lay in between. There are 10 residues in the CDR3. This specimen belongs to a study of cytomegalovirus exposure and HLA in healthy donors. Study-wide background: From some 190 million T cells, an earlier analysis saw 110 million or so unique TCR beta sequences. General observations from the study: Donors belonging to an Asian-associated ancestry cluster reportedly showed fewer N-insertions in productive TCRs than the approximately 640-donor mean, according to what a later analysis found. Researchers counted approximately 160 TCR beta chains as cytomegalovirus-associated.

V and J are TRBV25-1 and TRBJ2-5; D unresolved. The origin of this receptor is a man between 18 and 29 years old in good health and CMV-seronegative. The sample was PBMCs. The CDR3 protein is CASREETQYF. CDR3 nucleotide sequence: TGTGCCAGCCGGGAAGAGACCCAGTACTTC.